This passage covers 18 T cell receptor beta chains from one sample sequenced in a study of cytomegalovirus exposure and HLA in healthy donors. It was with 60 Vbeta and 13 Jbeta primers that the PCR ran. TCRdb's table, derived via immunoSEQ multiplex PCR, lists solely in-frame clones and lacks some. The top ten clones hold roughly 6.8% of a sample with about 130,000 clones, around 80% of them seen once. The sequencing sample was made of PBMCs. The receptors originated from a man aged 35-49 years in good health and CMV-seropositive.

Comments on this clone: Additional DNA sequences in this sample encode the identical CDR3. The CDR3 nucleotides are TGTGCCAGCTCCTTCACAGGTGGCAATCAGCCCCAGCATTTT. Translated: CASSFTGGNQPQHF. The chain links TRBV7-9 to TRBJ1-5; maybe TRBD1 (5 bases). Trimming removed 8 bases from V and 2 bases from J, with 13 bases in between. The CDR3 is 14 amino acids. Per the germline V gene, CDR1 is SEHNR and CDR2 is FQNEAQ (reference sequence).

This clone was picked up a small number of times. The V and J genes are TRBV7-6 and TRBJ2-7; 10 bases are a match to TRBD2. The CDR3 runs 15 residues. In germline, CDR1 is SGHVS, CDR2 FNYEAQ. V gave up 5 bases and J gave up 4 bases; unmatched junction bases: 8. The CDR3 sequence: CASSTLLAGGYEQYF. The CDR3 nucleotides are TGTGCCAGCAGCACTTTATTAGCGGGAGGATACGAGCAGTACTTC. Using reference TRBV7-6 and TRBJ2-7 for the parts outside the CDR3, the full variable domain is GAGVSQSPRYKVTKRGQDVALRCDPISGHVSLYWYRQALGQGPEFLTYFNYEAQQDKSGLPNDRFSAERPEGSISTLTIQRTEQRDSAMYRCASSTLLAGGYEQYFGPGTRLTVT.

About this clone: Other DNA sequences in the same sample also yield this CDR3. The rearrangement links TRBV28 to TRBJ1-1; TRBD1 agrees at 7 bases. V dropped 6 bases and J dropped 11; count of bases not matched to a gene: 9. This CDR3 is built from 12 residues. In germline, CDR1 is MDHEN, CDR2 SYDVKM. This CDR3 reads CASSLDRRGAFF. The CDR3 DNA reads TGTGCCAGCAGCTTGGACAGGCGCGGGGCTTTCTTT.

This sequence joins TRBV5-1 and TRBJ1-1, with D unresolved. CDR1 and CDR2 (germline): SGHRS, YFSETQ. The CDR3 covers 14 residues. V shed 3 bases and J shed 3 bases, with 12 bases lying between them. The CDR3 coding sequence is TGCGCCAGCAGCTCGGGGTTGGAGGACACTGAAGCTTTCTTT. Translated: CASSSGLEDTEAFF.

Of note for this clone: An end of the junction does not agree with germline; a read error may underlie this. The CDR3 region has the DNA TGTGCCAGCAGTTACCCACCCCAGGCCTGG. It specifies CASSYPPQAW. The V call is TRBV6-5, the J call TRBJ2-7; D gene ambiguous. The CDR3 is 10 residues long. Per the germline V gene, CDR1 is MNHEY and CDR2 is SVGAGI.

This clone turned up a few times. The chain has TRBV19 and TRBJ1-2; 7 positions match TRBD1. Germline loops: CDR1 LNHDA, CDR2 SQIVND (reference sequence). The trim removed 7 bases at V and 8 bases at J, leaving 16 bases unmatched. The CDR3 spans 15 residues. The CDR3 loop reads CASTSRGGSIYGYTF. CDR3 bases: TGTGCCAGTACCTCAAGAGGGGGCTCTATATACGGCTACACCTTC.

The chain joins TRBV19 to TRBJ2-1, with D hard to call. In germline, CDR1 is LNHDA, CDR2 SQIVND (reference sequence). V gave up 4 bases and J gave up 4 bases, with 8 bases separating them. CDR3 length equals 13 residues. The CDR3 DNA reads as TGTGCCAGTAGTACAGTATTTTACAATGAGCAGTTCTTC. Its protein product is CASSTVFYNEQFF.

To note about this clone: One junction end does not reproduce the germline sequence, and a read error may be involved. The chain carries TRBV2 and TRBJ2-2, with a tentative D call TRBD2 (6 bases). Germline V lookup: CDR1 SNHLY, CDR2 FYNNEI. This CDR3 contains 16 residues. The DNA for the CDR3 is TGTGCCAGCAGCGAAGAGGGACTCTTATTCACCGGGGAGCTGTTTTTT. The encoded protein is CASSEEGLLFTGELFF.

The V gene is TRBV2, the J gene TRBJ2-2; tentative D call: TRBD2 (5 bases). The CDR3 is 12 residues long. Germline values: CDR1 SNHLY, CDR2 FYNNEI. Trimming took off 7 bases at V and 6 bases at J, with 9 bases between the two ends. The CDR3 bases are TGTGCCAGCATTAGGGAGCCCGGGGAGCTGTTTTTT. It codes for CASIREPGELFF.

The chain employs TRBV29-1 and TRBJ2-5, with D tentatively TRBD1 (6 bases). The CDR3 is made up of 11 amino acids. Trimming removed 7 bases from V and 5 bases from J, with 11 bases in between. Germline V gene lookup returns CDR1 SQVTM and CDR2 ANQGSEA. CDR3 amino acids: CSAGTQETQYF. DNA of the CDR3: TGCAGCGCAGGGACACAGGAGACCCAGTACTTC.

V and J are TRBV6-6 and TRBJ1-2; D uncertain. The CDR3 runs 11 residues. CDR1 is MNHNY and CDR2 is SVGAGI in the germline V gene (reference sequence). The ends were cut back, 8 bases at V and 7 bases at J, with 11 bases in the middle. CDR3 loop: CASGLPSGYTF. The CDR3 nucleotides read TGTGCCAGCGGTCTCCCGAGTGGCTACACCTTC.

The gene calls are TRBV7-3 and TRBJ1-1; D may be TRBD1 (6 bases). Trimming stripped 3 bases from V and 1 base from J, with 15 bases between. Germline V gene lookup returns CDR1 SGHTA and CDR2 FQGTGA. The CDR3 extends over 16 amino acids. The CDR3 here is CASSLSGGQRNTEAFF. CDR3 sequence (DNA): TGTGCCAGCAGCTTGTCGGGTGGACAGCGGAACACTGAAGCTTTCTTT.

J is TRBJ1-4 and V is TRBV30; TRBD1 matches 9 bases. The germline CDR1 and CDR2 sequences are GTSNPN and SVGIG (reference sequence). This CDR3 is built from 13 residues. CDR3 protein: CASKGTGNEKLFF. The CDR3 nucleotides are TGTGCATCGAAGGGGACAGGGAATGAAAAACTGTTTTTT.

The chain uses TRBV13 and TRBJ2-7; 8 bases map to TRBD2. CDR3 size: 15 residues. The germline V gene encodes CDR1 PRHDT and CDR2 FYEKMQ (reference sequence). Unmatched junction bases numbered 6, after V lost 5 bases and J lost 0 bases. This CDR3 is CASSGQREPSYEQYF. The CDR3 region has the DNA TGTGCCAGCAGCGGACAGCGGGAGCCCTCCTACGAGCAGTACTTC.

The V call is TRBV5-1, the J call TRBJ1-5; D is uncertain. Trimming pared 2 bases from V and 2 bases from J, leaving 11 bases between. Germline values: CDR1 SGHRS, CDR2 YFSETQ. This CDR3 has 15 amino acids. The CDR3 DNA sequence: TGCGCCAGCAGCTTAGACCCCGGGGGCAATCAGCCCCAGCATTTT. It translates to CASSLDPGGNQPQHF.

The V call is TRBV27, the J call TRBJ1-6; the match to TRBD1 covers 10 bases. J gave up 10 bases and V 0 bases, and 6 bases lay outside the gene matches. Per the germline V gene, CDR1 is MNHEY and CDR2 is SMNVEV (reference sequence). The length of the CDR3 is 16 residues. This chain's CDR3 is CASSLSAGTGVSPLHF. CDR3 DNA sequence: TGTGCCAGCAGTTTATCGGCCGGGACAGGGGTCTCACCCCTCCACTTT.

The V and J genes are TRBV7-7 and TRBJ2-2, with TRBD1 matching over 11 bases. The CDR3 is made up of 15 amino acids. Germline V lookup: CDR1 SSHAT, CDR2 FNYEAQ (reference sequence). Trimming removed 5 bases from V and 6 bases from J; junction bases left unmatched: 5. CDR3 bases: TGTGCCAGCAGCCCTGGACAGGGGGCCGCCGGGGAGCTGTTTTTT. This gives the protein CASSPGQGAAGELFF.

V and J are TRBV7-2 and TRBJ2-3; TRBD1 might be the D (5 bases). The CDR3 length is 14 residues. Deletions cut 7 bases from V and 4 bases from J, with 15 bases between. Looked up from germline, CDR1 is SGHTA and CDR2 is FQGNSA. The CDR3 loop is CASIERQGADTQYF. CDR3 in DNA: TGTGCCAGCATAGAACGTCAGGGCGCAGATACGCAGTATTTT.